Ten or more counts support the clone carrying this T cell receptor beta chain. This entry belongs to a study of identical twins. MiXCR was run by TCRdb on the 5' RACE reads, yielding one entry per CDR3 protein. The data show roughly 470,000 distinct CDR3 sequences, 14% seen once. Germline loops: CDR1 SGHAT, CDR2 FQDESV (reference sequence). Trimming left V 7 bases short and J 3 bases short, with 15 bases between. CDR3 length: 15 amino acids. The data were also submitted as part of a second study, on yellow fever vaccine responses in identical twins.

Input material: CD4+ T cells sorted from blood. The rearrangement links TRBV11-1 to TRBJ2-2; no clear D gene. This clonotype was sampled from a woman aged 18-29 years in good health. CDR3 bases: TGTGCCAGCATGAGTTTCCCCCCGGACACCGGGGAGCTGTTTTTT. It yields the protein CASMSFPPDTGELFF.